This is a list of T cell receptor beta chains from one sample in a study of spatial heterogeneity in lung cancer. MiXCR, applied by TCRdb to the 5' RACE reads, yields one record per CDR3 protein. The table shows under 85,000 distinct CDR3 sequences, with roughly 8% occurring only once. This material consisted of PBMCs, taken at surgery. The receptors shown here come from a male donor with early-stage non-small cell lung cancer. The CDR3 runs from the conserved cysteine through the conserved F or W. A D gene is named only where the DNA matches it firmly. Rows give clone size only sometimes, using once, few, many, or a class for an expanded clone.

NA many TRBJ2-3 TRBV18 TGTGCCAGCTCATCGGGGGCCTCTACAGATACGCAGTATTTT CASSSGASTDTQYF
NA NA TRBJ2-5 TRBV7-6 TGTGCCAGCAGCTTAGGGCTCTCCAACCAAGAGACCCAGTACTTC CASSLGLSNQETQYF
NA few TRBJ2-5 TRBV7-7 TGTGCCAGCAGTCGCTCAGAGCAAGAGACCCAGTACTTC CASSRSEQETQYF
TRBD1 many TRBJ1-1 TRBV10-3 TGTGCCATCAGGACCGGGACAGGGAACACTGAAGCTTTCTTT CAIRTGTGNTEAFF
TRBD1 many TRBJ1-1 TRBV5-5 TGTGCCAGCAGCATGAGGACAGGGAGAGGGACTGAAGCTTTCTTT CASSMRTGRGTEAFF
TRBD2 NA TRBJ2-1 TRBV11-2 TGTGCCAGCAGCCCCCTAGCGGCGGGGGGCAATGAGCAGTTCTTC CASSPLAAGGNEQFF
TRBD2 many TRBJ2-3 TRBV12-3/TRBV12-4 TGTGCCAGCACCCTAATGACTAGCGGGACAACAGATACGCAGTATTTT CASTLMTSGTTDTQYF
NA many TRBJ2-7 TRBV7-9 TGTGCCAGCAGCCCAGAGGCGGATTTGGACGGGTACTTC CASSPEADLDGYF
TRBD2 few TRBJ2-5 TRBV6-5 TGTGCCAGCAGACTACTAGCGGGAGGAAAAGAGACCCAGTACTTC CASRLLAGGKETQYF
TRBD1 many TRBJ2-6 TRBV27 TGTGCCTCCGGGGACAGGGTTTCTGGGGCCAACGTCCTGACTTTC CASGDRVSGANVLTF
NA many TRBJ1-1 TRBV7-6 TGTGCCAGCAGCCGGGACGGAGGTGAAGCTTTCTTT CASSRDGGEAFF
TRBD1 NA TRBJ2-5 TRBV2 TGTGCCAGCAACGACAGGGAAGAGACCCAGTACTTC CASNDREETQYF
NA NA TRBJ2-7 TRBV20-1 TGCAGTGCTACCACCGCTAGGCAGAACTACTACGAGCAGTACTTC CSATTARQNYYEQYF
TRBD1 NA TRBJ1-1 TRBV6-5 TGTGCCAGCACCCAAACGCAGGGGGGAACTGAAGCTTTCTTT CASTQTQGGTEAFF
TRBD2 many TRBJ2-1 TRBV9 TGTGCCAGCAGCGTCGGTAGCGGGAGCGGAACAAGAAACAATGAGCAGTTCTTC CASSVGSGSGTRNNEQFF
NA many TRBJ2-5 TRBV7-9 TGTGCCAGCAGCTACGGGGCAGGATCGGCCGAGACCCAGTACTTC CASSYGAGSAETQYF
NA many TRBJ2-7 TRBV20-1 TGCAGTGCTAGTGGGGGAGACAGCGAGCAGTACTTC CSASGGDSEQYF
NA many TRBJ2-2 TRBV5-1 TGCGCCAGCAGCTTGGACCTATCTGCCACCGGGGAGCTGTTTTTT CASSLDLSATGELFF
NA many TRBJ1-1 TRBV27 TGTGCCAGCAGTTTATTCGGCAGAGCTTTCTTT CASSLFGRAFF
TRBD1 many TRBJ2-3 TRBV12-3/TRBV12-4 TGTGCCAGCAGTTTCCGGGACAGGGCAGATACGCAGTATTTT CASSFRDRADTQYF
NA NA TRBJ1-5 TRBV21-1 TGTGCCAGCAGCAGGGACGACAGGGGGCTGGGGAATCAGCCCCAGCATTTT CASSRDDRGLGNQPQHF
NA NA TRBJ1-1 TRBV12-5 TGTGCTAGTGGCCCTACAGGGAACGTGGACACTGAAGCTTTCTTT CASGPTGNVDTEAFF
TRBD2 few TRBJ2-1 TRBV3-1 TGTGCCAGCAGCCAAGGACTAGCGGGAGGGCGTGAGCAGTTCTTC CASSQGLAGGREQFF
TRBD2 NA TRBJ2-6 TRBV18 TGTGCCAGCTCACCAGGACTAGCGGGAGTCTCTGGGGCCAACGTCCTGACTTTC CASSPGLAGVSGANVLTF
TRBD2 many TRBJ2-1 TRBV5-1 TGCGCCAGCAGCTTGACTAGCGGGATCTACAATGAGCAGTTCTTC CASSLTSGIYNEQFF
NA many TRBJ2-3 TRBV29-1 TGCAGCGTTTGGGGCCCTTCCGATACGCAGTATTTT CSVWGPSDTQYF
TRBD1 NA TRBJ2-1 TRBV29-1 TGCAGCGTTGACGGGCAGGGGGTATACAATGAGCAGTTCTTC CSVDGQGVYNEQFF
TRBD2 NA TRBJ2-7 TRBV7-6 TGTGCCAGCAGCTTAGCTGAAGGCTCTAGCGGCTACGAGCAGTACTTC CASSLAEGSSGYEQYF
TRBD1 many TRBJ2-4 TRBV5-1 TGCGCCAGCAGCTTGGCCGGGACAGGGGATCGGGTCGTGTCCAAAAACATTCAGTACTTC CASSLAGTGDRVVSKNIQYF
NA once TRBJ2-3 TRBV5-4 TGTGCCAGCAGCTTGGACTCGACCAACACAGATACGCAGTATTTT CASSLDSTNTDTQYF
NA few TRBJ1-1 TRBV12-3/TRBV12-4 TGTGCCAGCACCTTGGGGGGGCCGAACACTGAAGCTTTCTTT CASTLGGPNTEAFF
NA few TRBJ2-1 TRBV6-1 TGTGCCAGCAGTGAAGCTCCGGGCCTGTACAATGAGCAGTTCTTC CASSEAPGLYNEQFF
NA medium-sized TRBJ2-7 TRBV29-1 TGCAGCGTTTCCACAGGAGACAGCTATATAGTGTACTTC CSVSTGDSYIVYF
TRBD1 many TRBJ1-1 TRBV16 TGTGCCAGCAGCCAAGCGAGGGGGCTGAACACTGAAGCTTTCTTT CASSQARGLNTEAFF
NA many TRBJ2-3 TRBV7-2 TGTGCCAGCAGCTTACTCACAGATACGCAGTATTTT CASSLLTDTQYF
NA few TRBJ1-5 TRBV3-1 TGTGCCAGCAGCCAAGGGCACAGGCTGTATAGCAATCAGCCCCAGCATTTT CASSQGHRLYSNQPQHF
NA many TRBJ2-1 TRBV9 TGTGCCAGCAGCGTAGCTGGCACTATGAATGAGCAGTTCTTC CASSVAGTMNEQFF
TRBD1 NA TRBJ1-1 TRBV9 TGTGCCAGCAGCGCCAGGGACAGGAAGAACACTGAAGCTTTCTTT CASSARDRKNTEAFF
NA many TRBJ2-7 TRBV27 TGTGCCAGCAGTTTATCTGACAGCCGTCAGGAGCAGTACTTC CASSLSDSRQEQYF
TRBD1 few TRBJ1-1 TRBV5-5 TGTGCCAGCAGCTTGGAGGACAGGCCAAGAACTGAAGCTTTCTTT CASSLEDRPRTEAFF
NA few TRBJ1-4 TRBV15 TGTGCCACCAGCAGAGGCGGGGGCGAGGCAACTAATGAAAAACTGTTTTTT CATSRGGGEATNEKLFF
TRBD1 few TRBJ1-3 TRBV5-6 TGTGCCAGCAGCAGCAGACAGGGGGCCCTCTCTGGAAACACCATATATTTT CASSSRQGALSGNTIYF
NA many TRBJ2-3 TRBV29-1 TGCAGCCCTCTGGGGGTGGGGGCAGATACGCAGTATTTT CSPLGVGADTQYF
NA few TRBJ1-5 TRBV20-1 TGCAGTGCTTTAACAGGGTTTTATAGCAATCAGCCCCAGCATTTT CSALTGFYSNQPQHF
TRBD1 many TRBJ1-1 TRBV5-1 TGCGCCAGCAGCCCCAACACAGGGGGCACTGAAGCTTTCTTT CASSPNTGGTEAFF